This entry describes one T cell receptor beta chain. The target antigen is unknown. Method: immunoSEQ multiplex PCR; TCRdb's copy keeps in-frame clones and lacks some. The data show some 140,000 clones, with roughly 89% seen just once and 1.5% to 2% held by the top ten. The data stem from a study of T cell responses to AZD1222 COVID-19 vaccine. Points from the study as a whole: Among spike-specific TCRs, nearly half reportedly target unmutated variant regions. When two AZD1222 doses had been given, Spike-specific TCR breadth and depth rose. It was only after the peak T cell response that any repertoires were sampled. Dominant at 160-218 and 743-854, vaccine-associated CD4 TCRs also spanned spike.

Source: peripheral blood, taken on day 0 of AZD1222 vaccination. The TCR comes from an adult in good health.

The CDR3: CASSLGSGEGYGYTF. CDR3 coding DNA: TGTGCCAGCAGCTTAGGATCAGGGGAGGGGTATGGCTACACCTTC. The V gene is TRBV11-2, the J gene TRBJ1-2; D is possibly TRBD1 (6 bases). The V gene lost 1 base and the J gene lost 5 bases, with 14 bases spanning the gap. The CDR3 is made up of 15 amino acids. Germline V gives CDR1 SGHAT, CDR2 FQNNGV.